This T cell receptor beta chain was sequenced during a study of beta chain features in type 1 diabetes. General study points: Moderate but significant shortening of TCRB CDR3s was recorded in all four CD4+ subsets from Type 1 diabetes patients. Fewer junction insertions and more nucleotide deletions appeared in type 1 diabetes patients.

Only a few counts were recorded for this clone. The antigen remains undetermined. V was clipped by 3 bases and J by 3 bases, with 14 bases between them. The germline V gene encodes CDR1 KGHSH and CDR2 LQKENI. The CDR3 runs 15 residues. All of the isolated RNA was reverse transcribed, so expressed TCRB transcripts were sequenced. Measured with immunoSEQ multiplex PCR; TCRdb has only the in-frame clones, and not every one. The table lists about 740,000 clones, 13% of them singletons. The chain couples TRBV18 to TRBJ1-2, with D possibly matching TRBD1 (5 bases). Sequencing was done on a sample of naive CD4+ T cells from blood. The source of this sequence is a man between 18 and 35 years old with type 1 diabetes. The CDR3 reads CASSPTERGDYGYTF. The CDR3 DNA follows: TGTGCCAGCTCACCGACCGAGCGGGGGGACTATGGCTACACCTTC.